The 12 T cell receptor beta chains reported below all come from one sample, sequenced in a study of cytomegalovirus exposure and HLA in healthy donors. The PCR made use of 60 Vbeta and 13 Jbeta primers. Repertoires were generated with immunoSEQ multiplex PCR, while TCRdb's copy carries only in-frame clones and drops some. This sample has roughly 190,000 clones, with roughly 86% found just once. Sequencing was carried out using PBMCs. The receptors come from a middle-aged man in good health and CMV-seropositive.

This sequence joins TRBV15 and TRBJ2-7, with a possible D match to TRBD2 (6 bases). CDR1 is LNHNV, CDR2 YYDKDF, per germline (reference sequence). V was clipped by 5 bases and J by 7 bases, with 18 bases between them. This CDR3 is built from 14 residues. CDR3: CATSEHRQTSEQYF. Here the CDR3 DNA reads TGTGCCACCAGCGAACACCGCCAGACTAGTGAGCAGTACTTC.

V is TRBV15 and J is TRBJ2-2; D may be TRBD2 (7 bases). Trimming left V 5 bases short and J 5 bases short, with 18 bases between. Germline V CDR1 and CDR2: LNHNV, YYDKDF (reference sequence). CDR3 length: 16 amino acids. CDR3 region: CATSPLRGAITGELFF. CDR3 nucleotide sequence: TGTGCCACCAGCCCCCTCCGGGGGGCGATTACCGGGGAGCTGTTTTTT. Supplemented by reference TRBV15 and TRBJ2-2, the full variable domain reads DAMVIQNPRYQVTQFGKPVTLSCSQTLNHNVMYWYQQKSSQAPKLLFHYYDKDFNNEADTPDNFQSRRPNTSFCFLDIRSPGLGDTAMYLCATSPLRGAITGELFFGEGSRLTVL.

V usage is TRBV5-5 and J usage is TRBJ1-4, with a tentative D call TRBD1 (6 bases). V lost 4 bases to trimming and J lost 5 bases, with 12 bases between them. The CDR3 runs to 14 residues. Per germline, CDR1 SGHKS and CDR2 YYEKEE (reference sequence). CDR3 in DNA: TGTGCCAGCAGCGTAGGGCAGGGGAATGAAAAACTGTTTTTT. This sequence encodes CASSVGQGNEKLFF.

This CDR3 is CASSEGTSFEQFF. For the CDR3, the DNA is TGCGCCAGCAGTGAGGGGACTAGTTTTGAGCAGTTCTTC. J is TRBJ2-1 and V is TRBV10-2; 8 bases fit TRBD2. The V and J ends lost 2 bases and 9 bases, in that order; junction bases with no gene match: 3. There are 13 residues in the CDR3. Per germline, CDR1 WSHSY and CDR2 SAAADI.

In the case of this clone: The same CDR3 can be traced to other DNA sequences in this sample. The chain employs TRBV9 and TRBJ2-3; TRBD2 agrees at 11 bases. V trimming: 2 bases; J trimming: 3 bases; junction bases outside the gene matches: 2. Germline V CDR1 and CDR2: SGDLS, YYNGEE. There are 15 residues in the CDR3. CDR3 nucleotide sequence: TGTGCCAGCAGCGTTACTAGCGGGAGTACAGATACGCAGTATTTT. It encodes CASSVTSGSTDTQYF.

V gene TRBV19 combines with J gene TRBJ2-2, with 7 nucleotides matching TRBD2. Germline V lookup: CDR1 LNHDA, CDR2 SQIVND (reference sequence). This CDR3 comprises 17 residues. V dropped 5 bases and J dropped 1; count of bases not matched to a gene: 10. This CDR3 reads CASSPLGLLKNTGELFF. CDR3 nucleotides: TGTGCCAGTAGTCCTCTGGGACTACTTAAGAACACCGGGGAGCTGTTTTTT.

This chain connects TRBV27 to TRBJ2-1; 9 bases fit TRBD1. This CDR3 contains 15 residues. V was clipped by 5 bases and J by 6 bases; unmatched bases: 8. Looked up from germline, CDR1 is MNHEY and CDR2 is SMNVEV (reference sequence). The CDR3 loop is CASSHPGQGRNEQFF. CDR3 coding DNA: TGTGCCAGCAGTCACCCGGGACAGGGCCGCAATGAGCAGTTCTTC.

This clone showed up just once. V is TRBV28 and J is TRBJ2-7; the D is unclear. Germline CDR1 and CDR2: MDHEN and SYDVKM. This CDR3 is built from 13 residues. Trimming removed 1 base from V and 7 bases from J, with 11 bases in between. The CDR3 sequence: CASSLSAAKEQYF. The DNA for the CDR3 is TGTGCCAGCAGTTTATCCGCGGCCAAGGAGCAGTACTTC.

Points on this clone: The junction departs from germline at one end; a sequencing error may be responsible. The chain has TRBV6-7 and TRBJ1-2; D is possibly TRBD1 (5 bases). TRBV6-7 is assigned to the ORF class and has an uncertain function. The CDR3 is 11 amino acids. Here the CDR3 reads CASSYPDKGIF. In DNA, the CDR3 is TGTGCCAGCAGTTACCCGGACAAGGGAATCTTC.

This clone was counted a few times. This chain joins TRBV9 and TRBJ2-2; the match to TRBD1 covers 7 bases. From germline, CDR1 is SGDLS and CDR2 YYNGEE. The CDR3 is 16 residues long. With 3 bases clipped from V and 7 bases from J, the junction kept 12 bases outside the gene matches. Here the CDR3 reads CASSAYSITGDGELFF. CDR3 nucleotide sequence: TGTGCCAGCAGCGCCTACTCCATTACAGGGGACGGGGAGCTGTTTTTT. Based on the CDR3 plus reference TRBV9 and TRBJ2-2, the full variable domain is DSGVTQTPKHLITATGQRVTLRCSPRSGDLSVYWYQQSLDQGLQFLIQYYNGEERAKGNILERFSAQQFPDLHSELNLSSLELGDSALYFCASSAYSITGDGELFFGEGSRLTVL.

V gene TRBV15 combines with J gene TRBJ2-5; D is unresolved. The J call may be faulty, since TRBJ2-7 better matches the DNA end. The CDR3 totals 13 residues. The germline CDR1 and CDR2 sequences are LNHNV and YYDKDF (reference sequence). CDR3 DNA sequence: TGTGCCACCAGCAGAGATTATCTCTACGAGCAGTACTTC. Its translation is CATSRDYLYEQYF.

CDR3 sequence (DNA): TGTGCCAGCAGTTTCACGAACACCGGGGAGCTGTTTTTT. It translates to CASSFTNTGELFF. The chain carries TRBV28 and TRBJ2-2; D uncertain. The CDR3 has 13 residues. The V gene lost 3 bases and the J gene lost 0 bases, with 2 bases spanning the gap. Per germline, CDR1 MDHEN and CDR2 SYDVKM. Full variable domain (missing parts from reference TRBV28 and TRBJ2-2): DVKVTQSSRYLVKRTGEKVFLECVQDMDHENMFWYRQDPGLGLRLIYFSYDVKMKEKGDIPEGYSVSREKKERFSLILESASTNQTSMYLCASSFTNTGELFFGEGSRLTVL.